Each of the 3 T cell receptor beta chains below was sequenced from the same sample in a study of identical twins. TCRdb reanalysed the 5' RACE reads using MiXCR and keeps one entry per CDR3 protein. The sample consists of 300,000 to 350,000 distinct CDR3 sequences, around an eighth of them appearing once. These records were also assigned to another study, of yellow fever vaccine responses in identical twins.

Sequencing was performed on CD8+ T cells sorted from blood. Receptors were obtained from a woman between 18 and 29 years old in good health.

This clonotype was seen ten or more times. The CDR3 reads CASSFGGRDTEAFF. CDR3 DNA sequence: TGTGCCAGCAGTTTCGGGGGGCGTGATACTGAAGCTTTCTTT. V gene TRBV12-3 or TRBV12-4 combines with J gene TRBJ1-1, with D maybe TRBD1 (6 bases). CDR3 length: 14 residues. V was clipped by 3 bases and J by 5 bases, with 13 bases between them.

This clonotype was observed many times. This chain uses TRBV20-1 with TRBJ1-1; 11 nucleotides agree with TRBD1. This CDR3 is 15 amino acids long. Germline CDR1 reads DFQATT; CDR2 reads SNEGSKA (reference sequence). Unmatched junction bases numbered 5, after V lost 1 base and J lost 4 bases. The CDR3 reads CSARGDGQGATEAFF. CDR3 bases: TGCAGTGCTAGAGGAGACGGACAGGGGGCCACTGAAGCTTTCTTT.

This clonotype came up many times. The chain couples TRBV29-1 to TRBJ1-1; a possible D gene is TRBD1 (5 bases). The CDR3 runs 13 residues. V lost 0 bases and J lost 7, with 12 bases in between. The germline V gene has CDR1 SQVTM and CDR2 ANQGSEA. The CDR3 loop reads CSVEDTGHFEAFF. The DNA for the CDR3 is TGCAGCGTTGAAGACACAGGCCACTTTGAAGCTTTCTTT. Complete variable domain (other parts from reference TRBV29-1 and TRBJ1-1): SAVISQKPSRDICQRGTSLTIQCQVDSQVTMMFWYRQQPGQSLTLIATANQGSEATYESGFVIDKFPISRPNLTFSTLTVSNMSPEDSSIYLCSVEDTGHFEAFFGQGTRLTVV.